This is a list of T cell receptor beta chains from one sample in a study of read filtering for tumor transcriptome and immune sequencing. TCRdb redid the calling of the reads with MiXCR, one entry per CDR3 protein. The sample includes about 86,000 distinct CDR3 sequences, approximately 13% of them seen just once. Sequencing was carried out using a population of CD138-negative cells sorted from bone marrow. These TCRs come from a donor at least 40 years old with multiple myeloma. Each CDR3 is given with its conserved first and last residue. The D gene is left open where the match is weak. Clone size is not always given. Where it is, it says once, few, many or a class for expanded clones.

J: TRBJ2-5
D: NA
size: NA
V: TRBV5-1
CDR3: CASSGGLASGSQETQYF
DNA: TGCGCCAGCAGCGGGGGGTTGGCCAGCGGGTCCCAAGAGACCCAGTACTTC

J: TRBJ2-7
D: NA
size: many
V: TRBV28
CDR3: CASSGAYEQYF
DNA: TGTGCCAGCAGTGGGGCCTACGAGCAGTACTTC

J: TRBJ1-1
D: TRBD1
size: many
V: TRBV20-1
CDR3: CSAINRGRMNTEAFF
DNA: TGCAGTGCTATAAACAGGGGGCGCATGAACACTGAAGCTTTCTTT

J: TRBJ2-5
D: NA
size: many
V: TRBV2
CDR3: CASSAVTQYF
DNA: TGTGCCAGCAGTGCTGTGACCCAGTACTTC

J: TRBJ2-2
D: TRBD1
size: many
V: TRBV5-1
CDR3: CASSLSQQGAPGELFF
DNA: TGCGCCAGCAGCTTGTCCCAACAGGGGGCGCCCGGGGAGCTGTTTTTT

J: TRBJ1-3
D: NA
size: NA
V: TRBV28
CDR3: CASSPGDTGNTIYF
DNA: TGTGCCAGCAGTCCAGGGGACACTGGAAACACCATATATTTT

J: TRBJ2-1
D: TRBD1
size: many
V: TRBV6-6
CDR3: CASSGQGAGMHEQFF
DNA: TGTGCCAGCAGCGGACAGGGGGCGGGTATGCATGAGCAGTTCTTC

J: TRBJ2-7
D: NA
size: many
V: TRBV20-1
CDR3: CSARLRLEGSIRYEQYF
DNA: TGCAGTGCTAGATTGAGGTTGGAAGGTTCCATTCGCTACGAGCAGTACTTC

J: TRBJ2-1
D: TRBD2
size: many
V: TRBV5-4
CDR3: CASSSGTSRRNEQFF
DNA: TGTGCCAGCAGCTCAGGGACTAGCCGACGAAATGAGCAGTTCTTC

J: TRBJ2-3
D: TRBD2
size: few
V: TRBV6-2/TRBV6-3
CDR3: CASRTGLAGGPSGTDTQYF
DNA: TGTGCCAGCAGAACCGGACTAGCGGGAGGGCCGTCTGGCACAGATACGCAGTATTTT

J: TRBJ1-2
D: NA
size: many
V: TRBV3-1
CDR3: CASSLTDNYGYTF
DNA: TGTGCCAGCAGCCTCACAGATAACTATGGCTACACCTTC

J: TRBJ2-1
D: NA
size: many
V: TRBV29-1
CDR3: CSGVGQSRDEQFF
DNA: TGCAGCGGGGTCGGGCAGTCAAGGGATGAGCAGTTCTTC

J: TRBJ2-5
D: TRBD2
size: many
V: TRBV11-2
CDR3: CASSLLAGVRETQYF
DNA: TGTGCCAGCAGCTTACTAGCGGGAGTGAGGGAGACCCAGTACTTC

J: TRBJ1-2
D: NA
size: many
V: TRBV2
CDR3: CASGEGNYGYTF
DNA: TGTGCCAGTGGGGAGGGGAACTATGGCTACACCTTC

J: TRBJ1-1
D: NA
size: many
V: TRBV7-8
CDR3: CASSGNWGANTEAFF
DNA: TGTGCCAGCAGCGGGAATTGGGGCGCGAACACTGAAGCTTTCTTT

J: TRBJ2-2
D: TRBD1
size: many
V: TRBV6-6
CDR3: CASSLRQGTGELFF
DNA: TGTGCCAGCAGTCTACGACAGGGCACCGGGGAGCTGTTTTTT

J: TRBJ2-1
D: NA
size: many
V: TRBV7-9
CDR3: CASSLERRAVNEQFF
DNA: TGTGCCAGCAGCTTAGAAAGACGGGCCGTCAATGAGCAGTTCTTC

J: TRBJ2-7
D: TRBD2
size: many
V: TRBV5-1
CDR3: CASSRALLAGVEQYF
DNA: TGCGCCAGCAGCAGAGCTTTACTAGCGGGAGTCGAGCAGTACTTC

J: TRBJ2-5
D: TRBD2
size: many
V: TRBV5-6
CDR3: CASSSVKGGFIVGETQYF
DNA: TGTGCCAGCAGCTCCGTTAAGGGAGGGTTTATAGTCGGAGAGACCCAGTACTTC

J: TRBJ1-1
D: NA
size: many
V: TRBV28
CDR3: CASSTPARVEAFF
DNA: TGTGCCAGCAGTACACCGGCCAGGGTTGAAGCTTTCTTT

J: TRBJ2-1
D: TRBD2
size: few
V: TRBV20-1
CDR3: CSANLAGENEQFF
DNA: TGCAGTGCTAACCTAGCGGGAGAAAATGAGCAGTTCTTC

J: TRBJ1-1
D: NA
size: many
V: TRBV12-3/TRBV12-4
CDR3: CASSPGEAEAFF
DNA: TGTGCCAGCAGCCCCGGGGAGGCTGAAGCTTTCTTT

J: TRBJ2-1
D: NA
size: many
V: TRBV5-1
CDR3: CASSLGVFTRANNEQFF
DNA: TGCGCCAGCAGCTTGGGGGTTTTCACGCGGGCCAACAATGAGCAGTTCTTC